Below are 17 T cell receptor beta chains sequenced from a single sample in a study of blood T cell repertoires in COVID-19 (dated by TCRdb to 2020 to 2022). The method was the immunoSEQ multiplex PCR assay. TCRdb holds this immuneACCESS table with in-frame rearrangements only. Some clones are missing; in checked studies, unresolved V genes explain under half, and the rest has no known cause. The table for this sample lists under 450,000 clones; around 83% of them were counted only once. The top ten constitute about 5.4% of the sample. Source material: PBMCs or T cells enriched from blood (not recorded which). The receptors here all came from a woman aged 50 to 60 who had recovered from COVID-19.

This rearrangement joins TRBV5-6 to TRBJ2-3; D unclear. The CDR3 runs 13 residues. Germline V gives CDR1 SGHDT, CDR2 YYEEEE. V lost 1 base to trimming and J lost 7 bases, with 10 bases between them. The CDR3 spells CASSLSRANTQYF. Written as DNA, the CDR3 is TGTGCCAGCAGCTTGTCTAGAGCGAATACGCAGTATTTT.

The rearrangement links TRBV6-6 to TRBJ1-1, with 9 bases that match TRBD1. There are 18 residues in the CDR3. V lost 5 bases, J lost 1 base, and 14 bases stayed unmatched. Germline CDR1 MNHNY, CDR2 SVGAGI (reference sequence). The CDR3 DNA reads as TGTGCCAGCAGTCGGACAGGGGTTGGTACGTCTTGGAACACTGAAGCTTTCTTT. This codes for CASSRTGVGTSWNTEAFF.

This rearrangement joins TRBV7-6 to TRBJ2-1; D is possibly TRBD1 (5 bases). Germline CDR1 SGHVS, CDR2 FNYEAQ. The V gene lost 3 bases and the J gene lost 0 bases, with 21 bases spanning the gap. The CDR3 loop spans 19 amino acids. This CDR3 reads CASSLADPSTAYSYNEQFF. CDR3 DNA: TGTGCCAGCAGCTTGGCGGATCCTTCGACAGCTTACTCCTACAATGAGCAGTTCTTC. Supplemented by reference TRBV7-6 and TRBJ2-1, the full variable domain reads GAGVSQSPRYKVTKRGQDVALRCDPISGHVSLYWYRQALGQGPEFLTYFNYEAQQDKSGLPNDRFSAERPEGSISTLTIQRTEQRDSAMYRCASSLADPSTAYSYNEQFFGPGTRLTVL.

The chain recombines TRBV13 with TRBJ1-2; D unclear. This CDR3 comprises 13 residues. CDR1 is PRHDT, CDR2 FYEKMQ, per germline (reference sequence). The V and J ends lost 3 bases and 7 bases respectively, with 12 bases between them. The CDR3 nucleotides are TGTGCCAGCAGCTTCGATCCGGTCGGTGGCTACACCTTC. This encodes CASSFDPVGGYTF.

The V gene is TRBV5-5, the J gene TRBJ2-7; D is undetermined. This CDR3 comprises 15 residues. V was shortened by 2 bases and J by 0 bases, with 12 bases between the two germline ends. CDR1 and CDR2 from the germline V gene are SGHKS and YYEKEE (reference sequence). This CDR3 reads CASSFLGQSSYEQYF. The CDR3 nucleotides are TGTGCCAGCAGCTTCCTTGGGCAGTCCTCCTACGAGCAGTACTTC.

The rearrangement uses TRBV7-6 and TRBJ1-1, with TRBD1 matching 7 bases. Germline assignment: CDR1 SGHVS and CDR2 FNYEAQ. This CDR3 is 16 amino acids long. The V and J ends lost 1 base and 0 bases, in that order; junction bases with no gene match: 5. CDR3 coding DNA: TGTGCCAGCAGCTTAGAACCGACAGGGTTGAACACTGAAGCTTTCTTT. Amino acids: CASSLEPTGLNTEAFF.

This rearrangement joins TRBV6-2 or TRBV6-3 to TRBJ1-1, with 7 bases aligning to TRBD1. The CDR3 spans 14 residues. Trimming removed 6 bases from V and 1 base from J; junction bases left unmatched: 5. Germline lookup yields CDR1 MNHEY and CDR2 SVGEGT. CDR3 in amino acids: CASSPWTGNTEAFF. The CDR3, as DNA: TGTGCCAGCAGCCCCTGGACAGGGAACACTGAAGCTTTCTTT.

The chain combines TRBV19 with TRBJ2-7; D is uncertain. Between the trimmed V and J ends, which lost 1 base and 6 bases, there was a span of 13 bases. The CDR3 loop spans 14 amino acids. The germline V gene encodes CDR1 LNHDA and CDR2 SQIVND (reference sequence). The chain's CDR3 is CASSIVAGLSEQYF. The DNA of the CDR3 is TGTGCCAGTAGTATAGTTGCAGGTCTGAGCGAGCAGTACTTC.

The chain has TRBV4-3 and TRBJ2-1, with 14 bases matching TRBD2. V was clipped by 0 bases and J by 8 bases; unmatched bases: 3. Germline V gene data show CDR1 as LGHNA and CDR2 as YSLEER. The CDR3 totals 16 residues. For the CDR3, the DNA is TGCGCCAGCAGCCAAGATGGGACTAGCGGGGGTGATGAGCAGTTCTTC. This codes for CASSQDGTSGGDEQFF.

The V call is TRBV7-9, the J call TRBJ1-4; D might be TRBD1 (5 bases). Germline assignment: CDR1 SEHNR and CDR2 FQNEAQ (reference sequence). With 4 bases removed from V and 4 bases from J, the gap between germline ends came to 16 bases. The CDR3 extends over 16 amino acids. The CDR3 region is CASSSGAAGNNEKLFF. CDR3 nucleotides: TGTGCCAGCAGCTCTGGGGCAGCGGGGAATAATGAAAAACTGTTTTTT.

The chain has TRBV27 and TRBJ2-3, with D possibly TRBD1 on 6 matching bases. V was pared by 1 base and J by 1 base, with 12 bases between. CDR1 and CDR2 (germline): MNHEY, SMNVEV (reference sequence). The CDR3 is 16 amino acids. The CDR3 region is CASSLWTALGTDTQYF. DNA of the CDR3: TGTGCCAGCAGTTTATGGACAGCCCTGGGCACAGATACGCAGTATTTT.

The chain carries TRBV29-1 and TRBJ1-4; weak D call: TRBD1 (6 bases). V lost 6 bases, J lost 4 bases, and 15 bases lay in between. CDR1 and CDR2 (germline): SQVTM, ANQGSEA. This CDR3 is built from 14 residues. CDR3 amino acids: CSVQGLLDNEKLFF. Here the CDR3 DNA reads TGCAGCGTACAGGGATTATTAGATAATGAAAAACTGTTTTTT.

Of note for this clone: Other DNA sequences of this sample code for an identical CDR3. The chain has TRBV4-3 and TRBJ1-6, with TRBD1 identical over 10 bases. CDR1 is LGHNA, CDR2 YSLEER, per germline. CDR3 length: 16 amino acids. After removal of 0 bases from V and 7 bases from J, the junction contained 3 bases not matched to a gene. CDR3 residues: CASSQDLGQGNSPLHF. The CDR3 coding sequence is TGCGCCAGCAGCCAAGATCTGGGACAGGGGAATTCACCCCTCCACTTT.

The chain recombines TRBV19 with TRBJ1-4; TRBD1 matches 9 bases. Looked up from germline, CDR1 is LNHDA and CDR2 is SQIVND (reference sequence). V lost 5 bases to trimming and J lost 7 bases; unmatched junction nucleotides: 11. The CDR3 extends over 16 amino acids. The CDR3 here is CASSGFYRGPAEKLFF. CDR3 coding DNA: TGTGCCAGTAGTGGGTTCTACAGGGGGCCGGCTGAAAAACTGTTTTTT.

The chain recombines TRBV6-2 or TRBV6-3 with TRBJ1-2; D is unresolved. Trimming took off 6 bases at V and 0 bases at J, with 11 bases between the two ends. The CDR3 has 14 amino acids. Germline loops: CDR1 MNHEY, CDR2 SVGEGT. The CDR3 sequence is CASSPVGTNYGYTF. Written as DNA, the CDR3 is TGTGCCAGCAGCCCGGTCGGGACTAACTATGGCTACACCTTC.

V usage is TRBV19 and J usage is TRBJ2-6, with D uncertain. Germline CDR1 LNHDA, CDR2 SQIVND (reference sequence). Trimming pared 4 bases from V and 2 bases from J, leaving 6 bases between. This CDR3 region has 14 residues. This CDR3 reads CASSRATGANVLTF. The CDR3 DNA reads as TGTGCCAGTAGTAGGGCCACTGGGGCCAACGTCCTGACTTTC.

The chain couples TRBV7-2 to TRBJ2-3, with D hard to call. CDR1 SGHTA and CDR2 FQGNSA come from the germline V gene. The CDR3 loop spans 15 amino acids. V lost 1 base to trimming and J lost 0 bases, with 8 bases between them. The CDR3 DNA reads TGTGCCAGCAGCTTAGGGCCTAGTAGCACAGATACGCAGTATTTT. Amino acid sequence: CASSLGPSSTDTQYF.